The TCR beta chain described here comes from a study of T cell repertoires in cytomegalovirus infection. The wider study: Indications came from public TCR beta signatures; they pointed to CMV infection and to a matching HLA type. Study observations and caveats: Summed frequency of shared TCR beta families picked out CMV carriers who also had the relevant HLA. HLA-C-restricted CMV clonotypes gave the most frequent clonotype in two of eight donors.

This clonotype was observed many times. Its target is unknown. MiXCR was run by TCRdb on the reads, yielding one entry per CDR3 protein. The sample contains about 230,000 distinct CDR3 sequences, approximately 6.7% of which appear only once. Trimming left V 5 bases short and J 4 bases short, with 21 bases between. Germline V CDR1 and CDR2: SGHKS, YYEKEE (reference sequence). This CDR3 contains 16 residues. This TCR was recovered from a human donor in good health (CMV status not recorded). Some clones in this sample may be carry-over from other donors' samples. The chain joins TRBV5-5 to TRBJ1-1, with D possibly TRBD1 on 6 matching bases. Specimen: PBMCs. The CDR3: CASRVTPQGHGTEAFF. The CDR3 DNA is TGTGCCAGCAGGGTAACGCCCCAGGGACACGGCACTGAAGCTTTCTTT.